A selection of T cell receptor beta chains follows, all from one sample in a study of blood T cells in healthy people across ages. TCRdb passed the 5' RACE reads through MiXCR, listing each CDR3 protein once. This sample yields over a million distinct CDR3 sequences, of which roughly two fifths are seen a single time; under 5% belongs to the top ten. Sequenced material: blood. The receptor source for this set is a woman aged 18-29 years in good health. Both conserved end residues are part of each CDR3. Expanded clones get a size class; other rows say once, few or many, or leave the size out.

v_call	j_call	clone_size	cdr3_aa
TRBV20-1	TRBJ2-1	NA	CSAIGTRRNEQQFF
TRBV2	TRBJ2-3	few	CASTRYLRASTDTQYF
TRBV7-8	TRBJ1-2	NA	CASSLGVEDYGYTF
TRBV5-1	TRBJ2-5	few	CASSLVAGVQETQYF
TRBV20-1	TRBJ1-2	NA	CSALTTGVYFGYTF
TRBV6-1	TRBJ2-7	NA	CASSENFWGSLYYEQYF
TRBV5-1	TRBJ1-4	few	CASSPQQGQNEKLFF
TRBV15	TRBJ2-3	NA	CATSRARGRADTQYF
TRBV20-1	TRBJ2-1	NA	CSVTGWSNEQFF
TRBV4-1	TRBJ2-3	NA	CASRSGQTDTQYF
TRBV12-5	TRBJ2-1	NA	CASGLASGGAHEQFF
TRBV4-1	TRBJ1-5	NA	CASGQDFVGGVGNQPQHF
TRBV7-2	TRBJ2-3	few	CASSLVSEADTQYF
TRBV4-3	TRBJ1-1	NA	CASSQERANTEAFF
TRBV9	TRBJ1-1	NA	CASSATGTPNTEAFF
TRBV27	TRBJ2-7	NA	CASSSGSSEQYF
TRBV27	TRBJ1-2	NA	CASSGTESGGYGYTF
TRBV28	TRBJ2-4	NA	CASSLGGRLQYF
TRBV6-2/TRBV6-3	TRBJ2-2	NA	CASSTSGGNTGELFF
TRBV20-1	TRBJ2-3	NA	CSARDRVLQGDTQYF
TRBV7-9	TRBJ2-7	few	CASSLRDNAYEQYF
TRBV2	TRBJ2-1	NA	CASSEPLGPAYYNEQFF
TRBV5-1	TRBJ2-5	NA	CASRIGGISGETQYF